These 14 T cell receptor beta chains originate from one sample sequenced in a study of T cell repertoires in cytomegalovirus infection. TCRdb re-derived calls from the reads in MiXCR, one entry per CDR3 protein. The sample records some 180,000 distinct CDR3 sequences, 9.5% being singletons. Sample: PBMCs. These TCRs come from a human donor in good health (CMV status not recorded). Some clones in this sample may be carry-over from other donors' samples.

This clonotype was observed a few times. The chain has TRBV20-1 and TRBJ1-1, with unresolved D. Trimming cost V 1 base and J 8 bases, with 8 bases left between them. The CDR3 length is 11 residues. Germline V lookup: CDR1 DFQATT, CDR2 SNEGSKA (reference sequence). The CDR3 coding sequence is TGCAGTGCTAGAGTGGGCTGGGAAGCTTTCTTT. Encoded protein: CSARVGWEAFF.

This clonotype has just a few counts. This chain connects TRBV11-2 to TRBJ2-2, with no clear D. This CDR3 region has 13 residues. Germline V CDR1 and CDR2: SGHAT, FQNNGV. V was trimmed by 1 base and J by 7 bases, leaving 7 bases between them. The CDR3 DNA is TGTGCCAGCAGCTTAGTTCCCCTCGGGGAGCTGTTTTTT. It specifies CASSLVPLGELFF.

This chain uses TRBV20-1 with TRBJ1-5; 9 bases map to TRBD1. This CDR3 is 15 amino acids long. The germline V gene encodes CDR1 DFQATT and CDR2 SNEGSKA (reference sequence). V dropped 3 bases and J dropped 7; count of bases not matched to a gene: 10. In DNA form, the CDR3 reads TGCAGTGCTAGTACAGGGGGCGTAATCGCCCAGCCCCAGCATTTT. It is translated as CSASTGGVIAQPQHF.

This sequence joins TRBV12-3 or TRBV12-4 and TRBJ2-2; D unclear. The CDR3 contains 14 residues. Trimming removed 3 bases at V and 4 bases at J, with 9 bases between. The CDR3 DNA reads as TGTGCCAGCAGTTTGGTGGTTGGCACCGGGGAGCTGTTTTTT. This translates into CASSLVVGTGELFF.

A few counts support this clonotype. The genes are TRBV7-8 and TRBJ2-1, with 14 positions matching TRBD2. The CDR3 is 16 residues long. Germline V gene lookup returns CDR1 SGHVS and CDR2 FQNEAQ. V was clipped by 5 bases and J by 7 bases; unmatched bases: 7. CDR3 loop: CASSPQTSGRGNEQFF. CDR3 in DNA: TGTGCCAGCAGCCCTCAGACTAGCGGGAGGGGTAATGAGCAGTTCTTC.

V usage is TRBV29-1 and J usage is TRBJ1-3; D is ambiguous. The ends were cut back, 1 base at V and 4 bases at J, with 8 bases in the middle. CDR3 length equals 13 residues. The germline V gene encodes CDR1 SQVTM and CDR2 ANQGSEA. CDR3 sequence: CSVEGPPGNTIYF. Here the CDR3 DNA reads TGCAGCGTTGAAGGCCCTCCAGGAAACACCATATATTTT.

The V call is TRBV7-4, the J call TRBJ2-3; no firm D call. The germline V and J ends were trimmed by 1 base and 2 bases, with 7 bases remaining between them. CDR3 length equals 14 residues. Per germline, CDR1 SGHVT and CDR2 SQSDAQ. CDR3 region: CASSLVPFTDTQYF. The CDR3 DNA reads as TGTGCCAGCAGCTTAGTCCCTTTCACAGATACGCAGTATTTT.

The rearrangement uses TRBV4-1 and TRBJ1-4; D may be TRBD1 (6 bases). CDR3 length: 16 amino acids. Trimming took off 4 bases at V and 7 bases at J, with 19 bases between the two ends. Per germline, CDR1 MGHRA and CDR2 YSYEKL. The CDR3 reads CASSLTGTRIGEKLFF. CDR3 coding DNA: TGCGCCAGCAGCCTCACCGGGACAAGAATTGGTGAAAAACTGTTTTTT.

At least ten counts were recorded for this clonotype. The rearrangement joins TRBV7-8 to TRBJ2-2; 7 bases are shared with TRBD1. Germline V gene data show CDR1 as SGHVS and CDR2 as FQNEAQ. The CDR3 totals 16 residues. J gave up 1 base and V 4 bases, and 6 bases lay outside the gene matches. The CDR3 DNA is TGTGCCAGCAGCTCCCGGGACAGAGTGAACACCGGGGAGCTGTTTTTT. This translates into CASSSRDRVNTGELFF.

The chain employs TRBV28 and TRBJ2-7; D is perhaps TRBD1 (6 bases). The CDR3 has 16 residues. CDR1 and CDR2 from the germline V gene are MDHEN and SYDVKM. Between the trimmed V and J ends, which lost 7 bases and 2 bases, there was a span of 21 bases. CDR3 sequence: CASTNPKVGQPYEQYF. The DNA for the CDR3 is TGTGCCAGCACCAACCCAAAAGTCGGACAGCCCTACGAGCAGTACTTC.

This clonotype appeared many times. This sequence joins TRBV7-2 and TRBJ1-2; no firm D call. The ends were cut back, 5 bases at V and 8 bases at J, with 18 bases in the middle. Germline lookup yields CDR1 SGHTA and CDR2 FQGNSA. The CDR3 is 14 amino acids. The CDR3 DNA reads TGTGCCAGCAGCCTGGGAAGGGAAGGGAGGGGCTACACCTTC. The encoded protein is CASSLGREGRGYTF. Drawing the rest from reference TRBV7-2 and TRBJ1-2, the complete variable domain is GAGVSQSPSNKVTEKGKDVELRCDPISGHTALYWYRQSLGQGLEFLIYFQGNSAPDKSGLPSDRFSAERTGGSVSTLTIQRTQQEDSAVYLCASSLGREGRGYTFGSGTRLTVV.

V usage is TRBV27 and J usage is TRBJ2-7; no clear D. Germline values: CDR1 MNHEY, CDR2 SMNVEV (reference sequence). Trimming took 5 bases from V and 2 from J, leaving 10 bases between them. CDR3 size: 13 residues. The CDR3 sequence: CASSRALPYEQYF. In DNA form, the CDR3 reads TGTGCCAGCAGTCGGGCGCTCCCCTACGAGCAGTACTTC.

This clonotype was detected a few times. J is TRBJ1-2 and V is TRBV6-2 or TRBV6-3; D is possibly TRBD1 (5 bases). Germline V lookup: CDR1 MNHEY, CDR2 SVGEGT. The CDR3 has 16 amino acids. Trimming shortened V by 5 bases and J by 6 bases, and 22 bases separated the two germline ends. CDR3 residues: CASSRQQVTIGDGYTF. CDR3 sequence (DNA): TGTGCCAGCAGTAGACAACAGGTTACCATTGGAGATGGCTACACCTTC.

This clonotype has a handful of counts. The chain carries TRBV2 and TRBJ1-6, with D perhaps TRBD1 (5 bases). Trimming pared 3 bases from V and 8 bases from J, leaving 11 bases between. This CDR3 is built from 14 residues. Looked up from germline, CDR1 is SNHLY and CDR2 is FYNNEI. The CDR3 DNA reads TGTGCCAGCAGTGACAAGGGGAACTATTCACCCCTCCACTTT. It specifies CASSDKGNYSPLHF.